This passage covers 3 T cell receptor beta chains from one sample sequenced in a study of blood T cell repertoires in COVID-19. Here immunoSEQ multiplex PCR was the method, and the copy in TCRdb shows in-frame clones only, minus some. The data hold about 65,000 clones, with 80% to 90% observed a single time. The sequencing input was peripheral blood. The receptors derive from a man aged 80 or over with acute or convalescent COVID-19.

The V and J genes are TRBV6-5 and TRBJ2-7, with TRBD1 matching 9 bases. The V gene end was trimmed by 4 bases and the J gene end by 4 bases; junction bases not matched to a gene: 5. The germline V gene encodes CDR1 MNHEY and CDR2 SVGAGI. The CDR3 loop spans 14 amino acids. Here the CDR3 reads CASSWGQGDYEQYF. CDR3 DNA sequence: TGTGCCAGCAGTTGGGGACAGGGCGATTACGAGCAGTACTTC.

J is TRBJ2-5 and V is TRBV7-2; 8 bases are shared with TRBD2. The germline CDR1 and CDR2 sequences are SGHTA and FQGNSA. This CDR3 is 14 amino acids long. The V gene end was trimmed by 1 base and the J gene end by 7 bases; junction bases not matched to a gene: 5. CDR3 in DNA: TGTGCCAGCAGCTTAGGGACTAGCTTCCCGACCCAGTACTTC. Protein sequence: CASSLGTSFPTQYF.

The V gene is TRBV5-4, the J gene TRBJ2-5; maybe TRBD1 (6 bases). This CDR3 is built from 14 residues. The germline gives CDR1 SGHNT, CDR2 YYREEE (reference sequence). Trimming left V 2 bases short and J 5 bases short, with 13 bases between. DNA of the CDR3: TGTGCCAGCAGCTTCGGTGCAGGGGACGAGACCCAGTACTTC. This translates into CASSFGAGDETQYF. The whole variable domain, remainder taken from reference TRBV5-4 and TRBJ2-5, is ETGVTQSPTHLIKTRGQQVTLRCSSQSGHNTVSWYQQALGQGPQFIFQYYREEENGRGNFPPRFSGLQFPNYSSELNVNALELDDSALYLCASSFGAGDETQYFGPGTRLLVL.